This TCR beta chain was identified in a study of HIV-infected patients and healthy controls. Study results and limitations: Compared with healthy controls, HIV-infected patients showed less CDR3 sharing between individuals. HIV-associated CDR3 frequencies dropped significantly during therapy; CMV-associated ones, mostly rising, changed nonsignificantly.

In the case of this clonotype: The antigen remains unidentified.

The repertoire came from unfractionated whole blood and reflected all unsorted peripheral T cells. CDR3 size: 14 residues. Deletions cut 4 bases from V and 2 bases from J, with 13 bases between. Germline loops: CDR1 SGHDT, CDR2 YYEEEE. Alpha and beta constant-region primers primed reverse transcription of approximately 0.55 ug RNA. Using multiplexing indices, alpha and beta chain libraries were generated apart by chain-specific third strand synthesis. An approximately 25-cycle PCR with P5s and P7 primers followed a short adapter-adding first PCR. TCRdb reprocessed the 5' RACE reads via MiXCR and lists one record per CDR3 protein. The repertoire holds about 24,000 distinct CDR3 sequences, with about 8.7% as singletons.

What was sequenced was blood. The source of this sequence is an adult in good health. The genes are TRBV5-6 and TRBJ2-7; D may be TRBD1 (5 bases). CDR3 sequence reads: CASSPTVDAYEQYF. The CDR3 DNA is TGTGCCAGCAGCCCGACAGTCGACGCCTACGAGCAGTACTTC.